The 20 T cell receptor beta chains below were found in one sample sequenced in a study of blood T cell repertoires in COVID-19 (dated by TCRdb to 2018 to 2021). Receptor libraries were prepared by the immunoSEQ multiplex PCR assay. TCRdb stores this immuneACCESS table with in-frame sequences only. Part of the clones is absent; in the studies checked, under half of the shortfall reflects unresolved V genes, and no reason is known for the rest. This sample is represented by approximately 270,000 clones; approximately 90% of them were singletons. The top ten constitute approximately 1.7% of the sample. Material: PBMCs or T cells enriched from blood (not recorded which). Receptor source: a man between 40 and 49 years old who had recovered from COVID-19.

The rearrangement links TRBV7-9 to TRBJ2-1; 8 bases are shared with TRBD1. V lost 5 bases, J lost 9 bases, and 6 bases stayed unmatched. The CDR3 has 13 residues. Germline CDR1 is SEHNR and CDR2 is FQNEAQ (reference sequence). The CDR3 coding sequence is TGTGCCAGCAGCGAGACAGGGGCGGGTGAGCAGTTCTTC. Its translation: CASSETGAGEQFF.

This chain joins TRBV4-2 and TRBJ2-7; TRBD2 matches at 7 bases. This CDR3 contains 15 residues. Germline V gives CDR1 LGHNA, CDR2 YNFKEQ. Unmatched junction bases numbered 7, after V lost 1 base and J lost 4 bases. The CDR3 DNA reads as TGTGCCAGCAGCCAAGCCCGGACCGGGGGGTACGAGCAGTACTTC. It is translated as CASSQARTGGYEQYF.

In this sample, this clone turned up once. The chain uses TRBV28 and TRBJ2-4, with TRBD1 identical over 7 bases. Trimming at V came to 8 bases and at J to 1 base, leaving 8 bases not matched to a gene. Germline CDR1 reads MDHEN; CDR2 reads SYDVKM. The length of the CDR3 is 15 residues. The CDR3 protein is CASREQGMAKNIQYF. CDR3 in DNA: TGTGCCAGCCGGGAACAGGGGATGGCCAAAAACATTCAGTACTTC.

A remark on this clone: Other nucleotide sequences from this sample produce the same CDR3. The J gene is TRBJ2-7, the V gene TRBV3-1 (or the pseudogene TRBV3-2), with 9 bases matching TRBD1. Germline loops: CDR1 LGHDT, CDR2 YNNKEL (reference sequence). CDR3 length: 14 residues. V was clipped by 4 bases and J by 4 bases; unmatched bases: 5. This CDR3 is CASSPGTGSYEQYF. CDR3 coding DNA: TGTGCCAGCAGCCCCGGGACAGGGTCGTACGAGCAGTACTTC.

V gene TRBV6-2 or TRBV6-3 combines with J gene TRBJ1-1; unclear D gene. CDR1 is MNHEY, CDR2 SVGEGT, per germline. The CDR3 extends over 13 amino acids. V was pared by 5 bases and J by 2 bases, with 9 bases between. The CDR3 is CASSKTANTEAFF. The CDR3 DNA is TGTGCCAGCAGTAAAACAGCCAACACTGAAGCTTTCTTT.

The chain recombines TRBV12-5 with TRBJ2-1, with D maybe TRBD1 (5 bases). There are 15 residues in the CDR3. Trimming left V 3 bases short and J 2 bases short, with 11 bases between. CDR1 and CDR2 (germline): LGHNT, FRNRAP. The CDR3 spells CASGLGDTTYNEQFF. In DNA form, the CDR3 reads TGTGCTAGTGGTTTAGGGGATACCACCTACAATGAGCAGTTCTTC.

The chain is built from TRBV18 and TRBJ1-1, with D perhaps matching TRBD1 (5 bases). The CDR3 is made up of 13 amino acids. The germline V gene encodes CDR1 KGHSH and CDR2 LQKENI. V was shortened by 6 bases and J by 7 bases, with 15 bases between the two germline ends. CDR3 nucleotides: TGTGCCAGCTCCCCGGGACTTGGGAATGAAGCTTTCTTT. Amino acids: CASSPGLGNEAFF.

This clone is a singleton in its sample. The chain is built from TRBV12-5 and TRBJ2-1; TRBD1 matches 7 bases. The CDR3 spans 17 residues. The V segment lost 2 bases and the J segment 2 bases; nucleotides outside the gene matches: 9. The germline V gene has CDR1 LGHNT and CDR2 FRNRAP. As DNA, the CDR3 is TGTGCTAGTGGTTTGTCACCAGGGGGTTTCACCTACAATGAGCAGTTCTTC. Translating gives CASGLSPGGFTYNEQFF.

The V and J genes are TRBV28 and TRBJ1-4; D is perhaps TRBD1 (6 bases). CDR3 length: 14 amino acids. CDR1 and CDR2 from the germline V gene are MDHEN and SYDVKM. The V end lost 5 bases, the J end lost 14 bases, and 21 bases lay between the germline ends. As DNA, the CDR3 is TGTGCCAGCAGTAAACAGGGAGTCGGAAATTTGCTGTTTTTT. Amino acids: CASSKQGVGNLLFF.

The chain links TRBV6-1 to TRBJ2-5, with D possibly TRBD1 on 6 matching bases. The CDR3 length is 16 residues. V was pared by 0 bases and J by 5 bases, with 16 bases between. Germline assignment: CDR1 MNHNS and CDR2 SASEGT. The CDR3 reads CASSEAHQGHRETQYF. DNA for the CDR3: TGTGCCAGCAGTGAAGCGCATCAGGGGCATCGGGAGACCCAGTACTTC.

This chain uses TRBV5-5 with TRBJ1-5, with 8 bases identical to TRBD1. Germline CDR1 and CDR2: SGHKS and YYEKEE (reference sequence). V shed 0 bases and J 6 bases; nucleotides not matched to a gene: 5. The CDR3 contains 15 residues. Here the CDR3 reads CASSLETGDGQPQHF. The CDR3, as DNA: TGTGCCAGCAGCTTGGAGACAGGGGACGGTCAGCCCCAGCATTTT.

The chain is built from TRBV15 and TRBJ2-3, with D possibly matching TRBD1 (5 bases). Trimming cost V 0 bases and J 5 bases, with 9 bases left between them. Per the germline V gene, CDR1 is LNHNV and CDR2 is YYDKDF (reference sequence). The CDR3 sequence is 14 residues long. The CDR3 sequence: CATSRDKGLDTQYF. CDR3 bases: TGTGCCACCAGCAGAGATAAGGGGTTAGATACGCAGTATTTT.

The CDR3 spells CATSPLEGPYGYTF. Here the CDR3 DNA reads TGTGCCACCAGCCCTTTAGAGGGTCCCTATGGCTACACCTTC. This rearrangement joins TRBV15 to TRBJ1-2; D gene unclear. The V end was cut by 5 bases, the J end by 4 bases, with 14 bases between. The CDR3 spans 14 residues. Germline values: CDR1 LNHNV, CDR2 YYDKDF (reference sequence).

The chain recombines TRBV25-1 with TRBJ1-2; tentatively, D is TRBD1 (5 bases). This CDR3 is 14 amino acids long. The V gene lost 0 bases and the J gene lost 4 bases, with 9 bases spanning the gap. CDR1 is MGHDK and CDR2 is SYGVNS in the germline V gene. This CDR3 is CASSEYPDIYGYTF. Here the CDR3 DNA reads TGTGCCAGCAGTGAATACCCGGACATCTATGGCTACACCTTC.

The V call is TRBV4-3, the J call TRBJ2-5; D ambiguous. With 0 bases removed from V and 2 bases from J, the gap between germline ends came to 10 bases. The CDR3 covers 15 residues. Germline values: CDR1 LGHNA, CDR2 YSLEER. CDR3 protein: CASSQDLTEQETQYF. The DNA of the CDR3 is TGCGCCAGCAGCCAAGATCTTACTGAGCAAGAGACCCAGTACTTC.

The CDR3 loop reads CASSLKDRSETQYF. DNA for the CDR3: TGTGCCAGCTCACTCAAGGACAGGTCAGAGACCCAGTACTTC. The rearrangement links TRBV18 to TRBJ2-5, with TRBD1 matching over 7 bases. Germline V gene data show CDR1 as KGHSH and CDR2 as LQKENI. V lost 4 bases and J lost 4; bases outside the gene matches: 6. The CDR3 contains 14 residues.

The CDR3 coding sequence is TGTGCCAGCAGCGAGGGGAGGGCGACCAATGAAAAACTGTTTTTT. Protein product: CASSEGRATNEKLFF. The chain has TRBV13 and TRBJ1-4; tentative D call: TRBD1 (5 bases). Looked up from germline, CDR1 is PRHDT and CDR2 is FYEKMQ (reference sequence). V was trimmed by 5 bases and J by 5 bases, leaving 15 bases between them. This CDR3 has 15 residues.

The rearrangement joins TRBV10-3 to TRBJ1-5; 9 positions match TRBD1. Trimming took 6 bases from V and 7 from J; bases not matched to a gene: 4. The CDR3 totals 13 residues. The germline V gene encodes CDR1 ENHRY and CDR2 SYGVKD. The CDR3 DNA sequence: TGTGCCATCAGGGGGACAGGGAACCAGCCCCAGCATTTT. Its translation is CAIRGTGNQPQHF.

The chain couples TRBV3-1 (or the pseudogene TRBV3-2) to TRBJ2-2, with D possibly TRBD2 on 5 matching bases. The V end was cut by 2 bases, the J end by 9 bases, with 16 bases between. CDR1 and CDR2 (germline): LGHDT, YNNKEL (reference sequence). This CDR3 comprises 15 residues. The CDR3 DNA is TGTGCCAGCAGCCAAACCGACGGGGTATTCCGGGAGCTGTTTTTT. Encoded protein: CASSQTDGVFRELFF.

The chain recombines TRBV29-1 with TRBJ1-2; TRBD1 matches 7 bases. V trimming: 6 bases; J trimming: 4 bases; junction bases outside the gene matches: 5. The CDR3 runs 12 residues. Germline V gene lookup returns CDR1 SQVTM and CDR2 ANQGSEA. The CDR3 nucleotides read TGCAGCGTAGCCGGGACAGCCTATGGCTACACCTTC. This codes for CSVAGTAYGYTF.